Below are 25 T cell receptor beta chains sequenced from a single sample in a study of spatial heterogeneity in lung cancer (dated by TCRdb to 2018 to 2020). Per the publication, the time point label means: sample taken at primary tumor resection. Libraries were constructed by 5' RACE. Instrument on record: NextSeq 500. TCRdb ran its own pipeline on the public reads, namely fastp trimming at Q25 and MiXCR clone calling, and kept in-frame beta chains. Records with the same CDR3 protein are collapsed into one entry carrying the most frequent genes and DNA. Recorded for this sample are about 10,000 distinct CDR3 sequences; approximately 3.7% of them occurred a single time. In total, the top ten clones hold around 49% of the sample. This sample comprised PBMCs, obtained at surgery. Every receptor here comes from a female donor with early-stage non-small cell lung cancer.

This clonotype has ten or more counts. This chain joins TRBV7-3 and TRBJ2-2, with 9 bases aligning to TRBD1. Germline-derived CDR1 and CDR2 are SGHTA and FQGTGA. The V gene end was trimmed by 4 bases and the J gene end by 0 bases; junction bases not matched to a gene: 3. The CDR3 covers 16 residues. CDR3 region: CASSSRQGANTGELFF. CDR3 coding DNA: TGTGCCAGCAGCTCACGACAGGGGGCGAACACCGGGGAGCTGTTTTTT.

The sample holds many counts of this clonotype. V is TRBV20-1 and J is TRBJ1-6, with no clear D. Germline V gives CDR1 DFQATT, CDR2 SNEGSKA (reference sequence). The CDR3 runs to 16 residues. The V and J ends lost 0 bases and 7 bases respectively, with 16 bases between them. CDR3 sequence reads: CSARDPSEAANSPLHF. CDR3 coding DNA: TGCAGTGCTAGAGATCCTAGCGAAGCGGCCAATTCACCCCTCCACTTT.

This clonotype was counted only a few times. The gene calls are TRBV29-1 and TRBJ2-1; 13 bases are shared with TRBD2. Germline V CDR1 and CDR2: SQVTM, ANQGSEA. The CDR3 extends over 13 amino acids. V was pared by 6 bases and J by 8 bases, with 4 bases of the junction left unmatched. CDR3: CSVYGLAGDEQFF. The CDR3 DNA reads TGCAGCGTGTATGGACTAGCGGGGGATGAGCAGTTCTTC.

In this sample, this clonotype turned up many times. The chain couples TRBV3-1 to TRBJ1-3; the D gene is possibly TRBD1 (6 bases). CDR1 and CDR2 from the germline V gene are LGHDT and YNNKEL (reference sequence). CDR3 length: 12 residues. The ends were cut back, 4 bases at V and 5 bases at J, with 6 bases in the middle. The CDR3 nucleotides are TGTGCCAGCAGCCGGGACAGAAACACCATATATTTT. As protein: CASSRDRNTIYF.

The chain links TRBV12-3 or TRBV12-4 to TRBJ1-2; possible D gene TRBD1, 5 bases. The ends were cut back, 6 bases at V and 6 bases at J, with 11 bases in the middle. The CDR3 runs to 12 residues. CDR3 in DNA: TGTGCCAGCAGCACAGACAGAAATGGCTACACCTTC. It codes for CASSTDRNGYTF.

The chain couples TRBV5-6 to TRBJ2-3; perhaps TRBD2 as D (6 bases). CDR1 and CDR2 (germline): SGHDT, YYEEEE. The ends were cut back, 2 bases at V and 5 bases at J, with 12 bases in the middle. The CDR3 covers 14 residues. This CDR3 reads CASSFGGSRDTQYF. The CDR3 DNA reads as TGTGCCAGCAGCTTTGGGGGGTCCAGAGATACGCAGTATTTT. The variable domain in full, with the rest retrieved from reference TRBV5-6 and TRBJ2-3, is DAGVTQSPTHLIKTRGQQVTLRCSPKSGHDTVSWYQQALGQGPQFIFQYYEEEERQRGNFPDRFSGHQFPNYSSELNVNALLLGDSALYLCASSFGGSRDTQYFGPGTRLTVL.

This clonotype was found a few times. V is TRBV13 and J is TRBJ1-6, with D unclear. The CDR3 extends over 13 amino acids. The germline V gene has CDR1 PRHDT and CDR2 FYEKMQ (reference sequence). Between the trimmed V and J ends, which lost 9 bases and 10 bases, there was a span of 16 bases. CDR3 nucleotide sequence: TGTGCCAGTAGTGTAAATCTAGGCTCACCCCTCCACTTT. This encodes CASSVNLGSPLHF.

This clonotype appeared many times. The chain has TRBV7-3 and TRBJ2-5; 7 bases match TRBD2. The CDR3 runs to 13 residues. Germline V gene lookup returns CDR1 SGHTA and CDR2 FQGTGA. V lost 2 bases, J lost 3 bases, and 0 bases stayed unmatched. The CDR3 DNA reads TGTGCCAGCAGCTTACTAGCGGAAGAGACCCAGTACTTC. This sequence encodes CASSLLAEETQYF.

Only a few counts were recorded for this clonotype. The CDR3 here is CSAEILSGRNNEQFF. In DNA form, the CDR3 reads TGCAGTGCCGAAATTCTCAGCGGGAGAAACAATGAGCAGTTCTTC. This chain connects TRBV20-1 to TRBJ2-1, with 8 bases identical to TRBD2. Germline assignment: CDR1 DFQATT and CDR2 SNEGSKA (reference sequence). The junction had 12 bases not matched to a gene; V was cut back by 6 bases and J by 5 bases. The CDR3 is 15 residues long.

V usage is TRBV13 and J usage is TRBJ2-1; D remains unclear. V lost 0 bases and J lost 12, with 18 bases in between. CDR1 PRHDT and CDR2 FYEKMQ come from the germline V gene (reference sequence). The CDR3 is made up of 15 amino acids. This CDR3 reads CASSLGRDPISRQFF. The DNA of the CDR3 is TGTGCCAGCAGCTTAGGGCGAGACCCGATCTCGAGGCAGTTCTTC.

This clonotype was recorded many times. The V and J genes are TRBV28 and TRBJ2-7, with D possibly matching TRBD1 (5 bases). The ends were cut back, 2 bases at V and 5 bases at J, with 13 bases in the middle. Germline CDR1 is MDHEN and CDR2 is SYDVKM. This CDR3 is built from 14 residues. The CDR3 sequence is CASSLQGEFHEQYF. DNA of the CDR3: TGTGCCAGCAGTTTACAGGGCGAGTTCCACGAGCAGTACTTC. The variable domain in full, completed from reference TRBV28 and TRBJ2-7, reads DVKVTQSSRYLVKRTGEKVFLECVQDMDHENMFWYRQDPGLGLRLIYFSYDVKMKEKGDIPEGYSVSREKKERFSLILESASTNQTSMYLCASSLQGEFHEQYFGPGTRLTVT.

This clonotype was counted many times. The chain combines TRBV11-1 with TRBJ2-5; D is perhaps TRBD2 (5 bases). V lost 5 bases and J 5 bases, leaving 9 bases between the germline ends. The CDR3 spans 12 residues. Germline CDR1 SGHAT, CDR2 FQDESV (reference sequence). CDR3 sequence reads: CASSPRGETQYF. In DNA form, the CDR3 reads TGTGCCAGCAGCCCGAGAGGGGAGACCCAGTACTTC.

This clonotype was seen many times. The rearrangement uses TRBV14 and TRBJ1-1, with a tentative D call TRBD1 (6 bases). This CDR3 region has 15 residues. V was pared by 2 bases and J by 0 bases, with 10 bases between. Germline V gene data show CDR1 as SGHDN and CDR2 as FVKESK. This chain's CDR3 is CASSQMGAVNTEAFF. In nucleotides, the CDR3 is TGTGCCAGCAGCCAAATGGGGGCGGTGAACACTGAAGCTTTCTTT.

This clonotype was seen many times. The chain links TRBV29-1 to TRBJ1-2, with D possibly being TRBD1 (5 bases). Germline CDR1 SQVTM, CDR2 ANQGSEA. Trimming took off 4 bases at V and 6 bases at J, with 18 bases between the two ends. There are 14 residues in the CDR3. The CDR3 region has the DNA TGCAGCGTTGTGGGGGTGGGCAGGGCCCATGGCTACACCTTC. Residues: CSVVGVGRAHGYTF.

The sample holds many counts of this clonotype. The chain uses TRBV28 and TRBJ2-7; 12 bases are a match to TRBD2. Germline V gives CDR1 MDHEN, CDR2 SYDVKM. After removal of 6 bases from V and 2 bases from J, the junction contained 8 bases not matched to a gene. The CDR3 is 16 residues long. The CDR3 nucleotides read TGTGCCAGCAGCAGACTAGCGGGAGTTTACCCCTACGAGCAGTACTTC. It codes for CASSRLAGVYPYEQYF.

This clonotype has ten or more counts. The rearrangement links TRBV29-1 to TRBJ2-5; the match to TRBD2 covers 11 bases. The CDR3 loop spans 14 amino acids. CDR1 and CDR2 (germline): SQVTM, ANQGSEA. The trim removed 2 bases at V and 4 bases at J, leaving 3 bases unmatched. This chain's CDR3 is CSVEKGTSGETQYF. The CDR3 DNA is TGCAGCGTTGAAAAAGGGACTAGCGGAGAGACCCAGTACTTC.

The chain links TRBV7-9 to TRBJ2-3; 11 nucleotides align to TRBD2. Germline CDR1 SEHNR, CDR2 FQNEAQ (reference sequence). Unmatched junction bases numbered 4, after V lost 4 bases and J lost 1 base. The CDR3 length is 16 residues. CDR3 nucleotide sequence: TGTGCCAGCAGCTCCTCTAGCGGGGGGCGCACAGATACGCAGTATTTT. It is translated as CASSSSSGGRTDTQYF.

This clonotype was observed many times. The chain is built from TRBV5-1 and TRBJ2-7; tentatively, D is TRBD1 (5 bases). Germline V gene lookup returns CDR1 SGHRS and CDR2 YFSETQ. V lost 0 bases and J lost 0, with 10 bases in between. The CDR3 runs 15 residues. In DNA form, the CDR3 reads TGCGCCAGCAGCTTGGAACCTGGGGCCTCCTACGAGCAGTACTTC. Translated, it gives CASSLEPGASYEQYF.

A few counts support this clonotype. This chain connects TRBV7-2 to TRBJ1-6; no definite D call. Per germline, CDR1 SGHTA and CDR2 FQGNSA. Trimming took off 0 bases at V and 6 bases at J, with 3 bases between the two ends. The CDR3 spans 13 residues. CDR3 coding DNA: TGTGCCAGCAGCTTAGCTGGTAATTCACCCCTCCACTTT. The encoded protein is CASSLAGNSPLHF.

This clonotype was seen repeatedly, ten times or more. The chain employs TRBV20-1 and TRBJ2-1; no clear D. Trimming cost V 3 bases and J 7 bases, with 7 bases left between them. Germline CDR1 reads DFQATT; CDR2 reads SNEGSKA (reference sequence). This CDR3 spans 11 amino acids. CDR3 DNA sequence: TGCAGTGCTAGTAAGTTAAATGAGCAGTTCTTC. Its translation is CSASKLNEQFF.

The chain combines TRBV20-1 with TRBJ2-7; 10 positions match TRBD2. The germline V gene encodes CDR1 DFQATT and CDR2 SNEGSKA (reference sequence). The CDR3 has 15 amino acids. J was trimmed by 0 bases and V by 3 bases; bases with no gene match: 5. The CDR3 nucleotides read TGCAGTGCTAGCGTACTAGCGGGGTACTCCTACGAGCAGTACTTC. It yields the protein CSASVLAGYSYEQYF.

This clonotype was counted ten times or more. In DNA form, the CDR3 reads TGCGCCAGCAGCTTGGTAGGAGCAGAGACCCAGTACTTC. Protein sequence: CASSLVGAETQYF. The chain is built from TRBV5-1 and TRBJ2-5, with D unresolved. With 0 bases removed from V and 4 bases from J, the gap between germline ends came to 7 bases. The germline CDR1 and CDR2 sequences are SGHRS and YFSETQ. This CDR3 spans 13 amino acids.

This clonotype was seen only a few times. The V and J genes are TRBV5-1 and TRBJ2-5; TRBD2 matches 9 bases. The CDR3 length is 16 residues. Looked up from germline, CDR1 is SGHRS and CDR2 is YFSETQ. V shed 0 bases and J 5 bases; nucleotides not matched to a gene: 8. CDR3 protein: CASSLEAGGPDETQYF. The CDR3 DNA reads TGCGCCAGCAGCTTGGAGGCGGGAGGGCCGGATGAGACCCAGTACTTC.

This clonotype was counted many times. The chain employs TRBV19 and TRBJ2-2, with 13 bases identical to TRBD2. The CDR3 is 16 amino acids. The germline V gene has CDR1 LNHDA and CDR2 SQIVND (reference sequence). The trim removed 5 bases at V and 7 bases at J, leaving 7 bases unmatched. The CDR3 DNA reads TGTGCCAGTAGTGCGGGACTAGCGGGGACCGTCGGGGAGCTGTTTTTT. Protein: CASSAGLAGTVGELFF.

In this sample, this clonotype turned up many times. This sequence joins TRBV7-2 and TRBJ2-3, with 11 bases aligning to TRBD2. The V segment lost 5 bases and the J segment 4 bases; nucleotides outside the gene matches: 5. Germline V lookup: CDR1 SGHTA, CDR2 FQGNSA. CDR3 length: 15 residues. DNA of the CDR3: TGTGCCAGCAGCATACCGACTAGCGGGGCAGATACGCAGTATTTT. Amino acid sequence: CASSIPTSGADTQYF.